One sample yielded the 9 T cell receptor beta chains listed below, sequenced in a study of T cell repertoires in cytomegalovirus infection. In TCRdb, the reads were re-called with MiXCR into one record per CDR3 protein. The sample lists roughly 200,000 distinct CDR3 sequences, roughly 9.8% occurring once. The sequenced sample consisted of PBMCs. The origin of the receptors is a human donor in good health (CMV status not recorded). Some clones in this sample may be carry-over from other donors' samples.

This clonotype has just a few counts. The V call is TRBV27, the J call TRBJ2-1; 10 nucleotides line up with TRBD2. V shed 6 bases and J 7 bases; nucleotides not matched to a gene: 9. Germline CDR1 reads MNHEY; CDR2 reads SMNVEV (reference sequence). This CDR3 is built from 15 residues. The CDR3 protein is CASSPFSGGVNEQFF. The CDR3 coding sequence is TGTGCCAGCAGCCCTTTCAGCGGGGGGGTAAATGAGCAGTTCTTC.

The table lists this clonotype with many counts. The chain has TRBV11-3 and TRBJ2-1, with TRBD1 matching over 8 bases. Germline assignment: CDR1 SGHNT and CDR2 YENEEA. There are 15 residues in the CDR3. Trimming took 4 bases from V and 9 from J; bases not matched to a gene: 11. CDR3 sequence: CASSSQGTGIGEQFF. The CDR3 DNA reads TGTGCCAGCAGCTCCCAGGGGACAGGCATCGGTGAGCAGTTCTTC.

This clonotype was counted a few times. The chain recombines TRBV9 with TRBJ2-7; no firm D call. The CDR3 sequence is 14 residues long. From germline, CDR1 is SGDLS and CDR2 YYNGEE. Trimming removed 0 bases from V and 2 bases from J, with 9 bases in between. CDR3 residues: CASSVALAAYEQYF. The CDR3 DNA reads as TGTGCCAGCAGCGTAGCACTGGCGGCCTACGAGCAGTACTTC.

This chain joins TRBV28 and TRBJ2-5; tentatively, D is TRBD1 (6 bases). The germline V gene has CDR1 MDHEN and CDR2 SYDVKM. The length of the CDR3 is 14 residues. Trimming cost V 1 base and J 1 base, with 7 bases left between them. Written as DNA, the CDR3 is TGTGCCAGCAGTTTATTAGGGGGCCAAGAGACCCAGTACTTC. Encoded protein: CASSLLGGQETQYF.

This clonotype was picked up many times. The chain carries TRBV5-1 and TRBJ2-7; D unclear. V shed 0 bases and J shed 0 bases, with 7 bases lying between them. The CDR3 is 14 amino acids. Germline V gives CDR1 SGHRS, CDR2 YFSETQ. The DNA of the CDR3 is TGCGCCAGCAGCTTGGGGCTGAGCTCCTACGAGCAGTACTTC. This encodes CASSLGLSSYEQYF.

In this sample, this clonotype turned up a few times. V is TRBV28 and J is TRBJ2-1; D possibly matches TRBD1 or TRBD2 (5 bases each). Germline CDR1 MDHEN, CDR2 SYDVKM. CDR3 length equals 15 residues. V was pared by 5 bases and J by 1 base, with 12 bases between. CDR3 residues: CASSPGTLSYNEQFF. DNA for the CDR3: TGTGCCAGCAGTCCCGGGACCCTTTCCTACAATGAGCAGTTCTTC.

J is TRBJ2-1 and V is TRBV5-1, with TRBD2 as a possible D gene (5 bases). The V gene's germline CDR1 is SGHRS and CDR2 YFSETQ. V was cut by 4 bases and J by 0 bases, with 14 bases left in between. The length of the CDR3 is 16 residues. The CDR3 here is CASSPKRSSSYNEQFF. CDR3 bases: TGCGCCAGCAGCCCGAAGCGGAGTAGCTCCTACAATGAGCAGTTCTTC.

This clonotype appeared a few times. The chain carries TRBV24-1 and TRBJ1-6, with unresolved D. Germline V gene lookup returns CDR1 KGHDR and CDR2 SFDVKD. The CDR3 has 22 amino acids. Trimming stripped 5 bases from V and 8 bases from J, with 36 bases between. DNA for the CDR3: TGTGCCACCAGTGTAGGGCTCAAAACGTTGCCCACCGGTAAAATTTACGATTCACCCCTCCACTTT. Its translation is CATSVGLKTLPTGKIYDSPLHF.

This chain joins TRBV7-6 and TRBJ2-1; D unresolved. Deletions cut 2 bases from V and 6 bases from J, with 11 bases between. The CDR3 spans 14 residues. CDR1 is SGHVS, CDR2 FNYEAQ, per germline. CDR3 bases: TGTGCCAGCAGCTTACCGGCGACCCGCAATGAGCAGTTCTTC. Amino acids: CASSLPATRNEQFF.